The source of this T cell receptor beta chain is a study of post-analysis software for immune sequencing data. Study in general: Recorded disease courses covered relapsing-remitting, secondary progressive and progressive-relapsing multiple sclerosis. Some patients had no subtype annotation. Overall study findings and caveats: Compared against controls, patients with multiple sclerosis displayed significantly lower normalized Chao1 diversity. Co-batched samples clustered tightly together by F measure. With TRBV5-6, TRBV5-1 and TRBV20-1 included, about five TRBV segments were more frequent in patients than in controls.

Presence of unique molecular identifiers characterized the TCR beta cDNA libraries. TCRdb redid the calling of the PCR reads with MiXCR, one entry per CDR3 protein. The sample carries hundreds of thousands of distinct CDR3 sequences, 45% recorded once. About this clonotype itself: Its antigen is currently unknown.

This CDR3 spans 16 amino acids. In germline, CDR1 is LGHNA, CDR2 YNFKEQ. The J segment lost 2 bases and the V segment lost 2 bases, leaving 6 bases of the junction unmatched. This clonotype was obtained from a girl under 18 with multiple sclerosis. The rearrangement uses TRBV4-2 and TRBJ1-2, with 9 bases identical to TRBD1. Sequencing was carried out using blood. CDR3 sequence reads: CASSQPVGQGNYGYTF. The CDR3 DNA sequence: TGTGCCAGCAGCCAACCTGTCGGACAGGGGAACTATGGCTACACCTTC.